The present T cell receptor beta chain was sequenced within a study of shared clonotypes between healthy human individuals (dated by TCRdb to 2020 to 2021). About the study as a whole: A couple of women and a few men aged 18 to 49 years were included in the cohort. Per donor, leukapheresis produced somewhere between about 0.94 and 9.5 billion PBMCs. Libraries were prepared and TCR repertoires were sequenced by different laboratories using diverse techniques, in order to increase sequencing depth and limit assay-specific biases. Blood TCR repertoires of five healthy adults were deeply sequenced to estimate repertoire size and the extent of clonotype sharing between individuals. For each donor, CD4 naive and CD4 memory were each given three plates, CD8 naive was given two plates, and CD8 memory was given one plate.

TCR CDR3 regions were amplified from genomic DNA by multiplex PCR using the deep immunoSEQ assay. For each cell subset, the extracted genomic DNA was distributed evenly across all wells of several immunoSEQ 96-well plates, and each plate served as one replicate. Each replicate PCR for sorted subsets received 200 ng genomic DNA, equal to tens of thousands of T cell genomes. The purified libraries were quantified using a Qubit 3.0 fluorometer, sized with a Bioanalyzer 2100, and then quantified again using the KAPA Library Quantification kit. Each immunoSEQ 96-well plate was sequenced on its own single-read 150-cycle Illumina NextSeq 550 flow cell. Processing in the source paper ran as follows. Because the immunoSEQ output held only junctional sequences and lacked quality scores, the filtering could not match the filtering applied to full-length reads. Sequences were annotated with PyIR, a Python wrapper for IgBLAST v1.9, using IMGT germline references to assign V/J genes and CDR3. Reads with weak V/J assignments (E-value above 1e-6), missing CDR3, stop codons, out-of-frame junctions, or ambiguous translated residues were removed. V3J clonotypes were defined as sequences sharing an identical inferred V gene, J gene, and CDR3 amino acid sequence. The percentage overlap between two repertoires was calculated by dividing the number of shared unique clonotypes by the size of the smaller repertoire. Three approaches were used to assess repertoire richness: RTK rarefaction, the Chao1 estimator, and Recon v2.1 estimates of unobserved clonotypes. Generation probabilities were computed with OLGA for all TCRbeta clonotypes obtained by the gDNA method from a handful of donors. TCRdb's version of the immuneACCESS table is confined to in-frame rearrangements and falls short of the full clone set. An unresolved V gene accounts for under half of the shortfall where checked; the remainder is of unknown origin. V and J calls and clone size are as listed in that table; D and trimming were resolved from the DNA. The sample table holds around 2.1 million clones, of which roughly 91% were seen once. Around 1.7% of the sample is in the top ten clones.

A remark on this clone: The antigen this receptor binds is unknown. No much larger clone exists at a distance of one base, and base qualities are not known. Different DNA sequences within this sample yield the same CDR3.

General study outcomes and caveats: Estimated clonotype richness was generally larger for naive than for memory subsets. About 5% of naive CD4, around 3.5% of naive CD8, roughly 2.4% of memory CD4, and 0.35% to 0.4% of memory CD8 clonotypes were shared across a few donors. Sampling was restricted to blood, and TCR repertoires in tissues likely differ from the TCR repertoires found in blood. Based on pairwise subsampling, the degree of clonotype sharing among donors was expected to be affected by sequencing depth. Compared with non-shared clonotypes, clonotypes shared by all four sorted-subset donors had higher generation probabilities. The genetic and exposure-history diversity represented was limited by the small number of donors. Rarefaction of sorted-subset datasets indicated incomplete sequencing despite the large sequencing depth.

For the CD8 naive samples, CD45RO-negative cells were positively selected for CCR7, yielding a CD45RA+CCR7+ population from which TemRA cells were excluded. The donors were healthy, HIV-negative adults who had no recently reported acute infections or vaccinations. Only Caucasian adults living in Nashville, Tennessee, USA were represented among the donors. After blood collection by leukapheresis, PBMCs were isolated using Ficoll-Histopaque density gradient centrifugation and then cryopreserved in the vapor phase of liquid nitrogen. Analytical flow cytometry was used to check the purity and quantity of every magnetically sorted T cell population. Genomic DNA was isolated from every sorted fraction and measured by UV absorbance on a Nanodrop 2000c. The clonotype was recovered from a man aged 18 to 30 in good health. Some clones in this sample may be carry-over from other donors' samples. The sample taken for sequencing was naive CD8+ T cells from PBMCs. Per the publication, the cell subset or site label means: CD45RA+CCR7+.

CDR3 protein: CASSWQGSYEQYF. At the DNA level, the sequence is TGTGCCAGCAGTTGGCAGGGGAGCTACGAGCAGTACTTC. The sequence links TRBV27 to TRBJ2-7, and the D gene may be TRBD1, 6 bases matching. From the cysteine through the phenylalanine, the CDR3 covers 13 amino acids. The kept DNA is CDR3 alone, 39 bases in frame from the first base. The germline V gene (reference sequence) specifies MNHEY as CDR1 and SMNVEV as CDR2. Trimming takes 4 bases from V and 3 bases from J, and the germline ends sit 10 bases apart.